The rows below give T cell receptor beta chains drawn from one sample of a study of read filtering for tumor transcriptome and immune sequencing. TCRdb re-called the reads with MiXCR, one entry per CDR3 protein. The sample has tens of thousands of distinct CDR3 sequences; 20% to 25% are singletons. The sequenced sample was a population of CD138-negative cells sorted from bone marrow. The receptors stem from a donor aged 40 or over with multiple myeloma. The CDR3 runs from the conserved cysteine through the conserved F or W. A D gene is named only where the DNA matches it firmly. The size field is filled for only some rows; it gives once, few, many or a size class.

j_call,clone_size,v_call,d_call,cdr3_aa,cdr3_nt
TRBJ2-2,many,TRBV28,NA,CASSLRSLAGELFF,TGTGCCAGCAGTTTACGGTCGTTGGCCGGGGAGCTGTTTTTT
TRBJ1-1,many,TRBV15,NA,CATSRDPGIRTEAFF,TGTGCCACCAGCAGAGATCCGGGGATCCGCACTGAAGCTTTCTTT
TRBJ2-7,many,TRBV15,NA,CATSRGTHRVDEQYF,TGTGCCACCAGCAGAGGAACGCACAGGGTCGACGAGCAGTACTTC
TRBJ1-1,NA,TRBV6-1,TRBD1,CASIYRDRGKDEAFF,TGTGCCAGCATCTACCGGGACAGGGGGAAAGATGAAGCTTTCTTT
TRBJ2-7,many,TRBV5-6,TRBD2,CASSLIRTSGRATYEQYF,TGTGCCAGCAGCCTGATTAGGACTAGCGGGAGGGCAACCTACGAGCAGTACTTC
TRBJ1-1,many,TRBV7-3,NA,CASNGGLMNTEAFF,TGTGCCAGCAACGGGGGGCTTATGAACACTGAAGCTTTCTTT
TRBJ2-7,many,TRBV6-5,TRBD1,CASFGQGGYYEQYF,TGTGCCAGCTTCGGACAGGGGGGTTACTACGAGCAGTACTTC
TRBJ2-1,NA,TRBV19,NA,CASSHSRTWSSYNEQFF,TGTGCCAGTAGTCATTCACGGACGTGGAGCTCCTACAATGAGCAGTTCTTC
TRBJ2-3,many,TRBV20-1,NA,CSARDLRGGTDTQYF,TGCAGTGCTAGAGATCTTAGGGGAGGCACAGATACGCAGTATTTT
TRBJ2-1,many,TRBV29-1,TRBD2,CSATGLAGGPGEQFF,TGCAGCGCTACAGGACTAGCGGGAGGGCCGGGTGAGCAGTTCTTC
TRBJ2-2,many,TRBV20-1,NA,CSARSSGTGELFF,TGCAGTGCTAGGTCAAGCGGGACCGGGGAGCTGTTTTTT